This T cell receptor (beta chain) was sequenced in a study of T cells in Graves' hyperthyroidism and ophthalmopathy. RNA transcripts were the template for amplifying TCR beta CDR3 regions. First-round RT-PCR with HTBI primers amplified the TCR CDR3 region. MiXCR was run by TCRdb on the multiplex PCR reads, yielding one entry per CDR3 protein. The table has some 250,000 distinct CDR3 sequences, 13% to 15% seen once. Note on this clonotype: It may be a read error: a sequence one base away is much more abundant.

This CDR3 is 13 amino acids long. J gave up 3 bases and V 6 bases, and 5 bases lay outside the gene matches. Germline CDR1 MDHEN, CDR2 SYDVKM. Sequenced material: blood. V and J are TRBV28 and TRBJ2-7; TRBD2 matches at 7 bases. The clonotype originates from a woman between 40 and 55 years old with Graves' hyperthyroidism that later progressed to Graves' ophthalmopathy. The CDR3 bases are TGTGCCAGCAGCGGGACTATCCTCTACGAGCAGTACTTC. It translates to CASSGTILYEQYF.